Shown below are 28 T cell receptor beta chains from a single sample sequenced in a study of T cell repertoires in cytomegalovirus infection. Via MiXCR, TCRdb re-called the reads, giving one row per CDR3 protein. Among 150,000 to 190,000 distinct CDR3 sequences, about a quarter were seen once, and the ten largest hold 11%. The sequenced sample consisted of PBMCs. The receptors were sampled from a human donor in good health (CMV status not recorded). Some clones in this sample may be carry-over from other donors' samples.

The CDR3: CASSPSPGQGNYGYTF. The CDR3 DNA sequence: TGTGCCAGCAGTCCTTCCCCGGGACAGGGCAACTATGGCTACACCTTC. The V gene is TRBV6-5, the J gene TRBJ1-2; 9 bases line up with TRBD1. This CDR3 is 16 amino acids long. Germline loops: CDR1 MNHEY, CDR2 SVGAGI. The trim removed 5 bases at V and 2 bases at J, leaving 9 bases unmatched.

This rearrangement joins TRBV7-2 to TRBJ1-5; no definite D call. The CDR3 is 16 amino acids. Germline V lookup: CDR1 SGHTA, CDR2 FQGNSA. V lost 5 bases and J 3 bases, leaving 17 bases between the germline ends. In DNA form, the CDR3 reads TGTGCCAGCAGCCCCTCGGTACCCGGTGACAATCAGCCCCAGCATTTT. Amino acids: CASSPSVPGDNQPQHF.

The J gene is TRBJ2-1, the V gene TRBV14; D is unclear. V lost 2 bases to trimming and J lost 6 bases, with 20 bases between them. The germline gives CDR1 SGHDN, CDR2 FVKESK. This CDR3 has 17 residues. The CDR3 here is CASSQITGTPWGNEQFF. For the CDR3, the DNA is TGTGCCAGCAGCCAAATAACGGGTACTCCCTGGGGCAATGAGCAGTTCTTC.

This clonotype has only a few counts. The rearrangement joins TRBV20-1 to TRBJ1-1; D might be TRBD1 (6 bases). Germline CDR1 DFQATT, CDR2 SNEGSKA (reference sequence). The V end lost 4 bases, the J end lost 8 bases, and 14 bases lay between the germline ends. This CDR3 has 12 residues. Here the CDR3 reads CSATQGGGEAFF. CDR3 bases: TGCAGTGCTACACAGGGTGGGGGCGAAGCTTTCTTT.

This clonotype was observed at least ten times. This chain uses TRBV7-6 with TRBJ2-1, with 9 nucleotides matching TRBD2. With V trimmed by 0 bases and J by 0 bases, 6 bases remained unmatched. The CDR3 has 18 residues. The germline V gene encodes CDR1 SGHVS and CDR2 FNYEAQ. DNA for the CDR3: TGTGCCAGCAGCTTAGCTGGCGGGGGGGCCAGCTCCTACAATGAGCAGTTCTTC. Its protein product is CASSLAGGGASSYNEQFF.

This clonotype was picked up many times. The V call is TRBV6-2 or TRBV6-3, the J call TRBJ1-1; D gene uncertain. Germline values: CDR1 MNHEY, CDR2 SVGEGT. Trimming cost V 6 bases and J 2 bases, with 10 bases left between them. The CDR3 has 13 amino acids. CDR3 sequence reads: CASSGHRNTEAFF. The DNA for the CDR3 is TGTGCCAGCAGCGGTCACCGAAACACTGAAGCTTTCTTT.

The V gene is TRBV5-1, the J gene TRBJ2-5; D ambiguous. The CDR3 contains 14 residues. Trimming stripped 4 bases from V and 6 bases from J, with 16 bases between. Germline lookup yields CDR1 SGHRS and CDR2 YFSETQ. CDR3 bases: TGCGCCAGCAGCCCGCAGGCGAGTGGAAAGACCCAGTACTTC. Its protein product is CASSPQASGKTQYF.

The CDR3 sequence: CASSFLDYTSWDEQFF. Here the CDR3 DNA reads TGTGCCAGCAGTTTCCTAGACTATACCTCTTGGGATGAGCAGTTCTTC. V is TRBV28 and J is TRBJ2-1, with a possible D match to TRBD2 (5 bases). Trimming pared 3 bases from V and 8 bases from J, leaving 20 bases between. CDR1 and CDR2 (germline): MDHEN, SYDVKM. This CDR3 comprises 16 residues.

This clonotype showed up just a few times. The chain joins TRBV6-5 to TRBJ2-5; 8 bases are shared with TRBD2. Losses at the gene ends were 4 bases for V and 3 bases for J; bases not matched to a gene: 4. Germline V gives CDR1 MNHEY, CDR2 SVGAGI. There are 14 residues in the CDR3. CDR3 residues: CASSSSGGEETQYF. CDR3 DNA sequence: TGTGCCAGCAGTTCCAGCGGGGGAGAAGAGACCCAGTACTTC.

This clonotype was recorded many times. The V call is TRBV7-2, the J call TRBJ1-2; D unresolved. Germline-derived CDR1 and CDR2 are SGHTA and FQGNSA. V lost 3 bases, J lost 2 bases, and 4 bases lay in between. CDR3 length: 12 amino acids. The CDR3 DNA follows: TGTGCCAGCAGCTTCCAGAACTATGGCTACACCTTC. Residues: CASSFQNYGYTF.

This clonotype has only a few counts. V is TRBV7-9 and J is TRBJ2-5; D could derive from TRBD1 or TRBD2 (5 bases each). The CDR3 sequence is 16 residues long. V was cut by 4 bases and J by 0 bases, with 15 bases left in between. CDR1 SEHNR and CDR2 FQNEAQ come from the germline V gene (reference sequence). In nucleotides, the CDR3 is TGTGCCAGCAGCTCAAGACCGGGACGACACCAAGAGACCCAGTACTTC. Amino acids: CASSSRPGRHQETQYF. The full variable domain, in which reference TRBV7-9 and TRBJ2-5 provide the parts outside the CDR3, is DTGVSQNPRHKITKRGQNVTFRCDPISEHNRLYWYRQTLGQGPEFLTYFQNEAQLEKSRLLSDRFSAERPKGSFSTLEIQRTEQGDSAMYLCASSSRPGRHQETQYFGPGTRLLVL.

This chain links TRBV7-6 with TRBJ2-7; D may be TRBD1 (8 bases). The V and J ends lost 4 bases and 0 bases respectively, with 16 bases between them. In germline, CDR1 is SGHVS, CDR2 FNYEAQ. The CDR3 is 16 residues long. This CDR3 reads CASSSPQGDYSYEQYF. Here the CDR3 DNA reads TGTGCCAGCAGCTCCCCACAGGGGGACTACTCCTACGAGCAGTACTTC.

The chain has TRBV28 and TRBJ2-1; 7 bases are shared with TRBD1. V lost 5 bases, J lost 4 bases, and 5 bases stayed unmatched. The germline V gene encodes CDR1 MDHEN and CDR2 SYDVKM. The length of the CDR3 is 14 residues. CDR3: CASSPGTVYNEQFF. Written as DNA, the CDR3 is TGTGCCAGCAGTCCAGGGACAGTATACAATGAGCAGTTCTTC.

There are a few counts of this clonotype. V usage is TRBV27 and J usage is TRBJ1-1; 11 nucleotides line up with TRBD1. The length of the CDR3 is 15 residues. Germline V gene data show CDR1 as MNHEY and CDR2 as SMNVEV (reference sequence). The V and J ends lost 4 bases and 4 bases, in that order; junction bases with no gene match: 5. DNA of the CDR3: TGTGCCAGCAGTTCTAAGGGGACAGGGGGCACTGAAGCTTTCTTT. It specifies CASSSKGTGGTEAFF.

The chain links TRBV3-1 to TRBJ1-1; D gene unclear. Germline V lookup: CDR1 LGHDT, CDR2 YNNKEL (reference sequence). The CDR3 is 16 amino acids. Trimming took off 0 bases at V and 1 base at J, with 12 bases between the two ends. The DNA of the CDR3 is TGTGCCAGCAGCCAAGATCTTGAGACATCGAACACTGAAGCTTTCTTT. This sequence encodes CASSQDLETSNTEAFF.

This clonotype turned up a few times. The V and J genes are TRBV6-5 and TRBJ2-1, with 10 bases matching TRBD1. In germline, CDR1 is MNHEY, CDR2 SVGAGI. The CDR3 consists of 16 residues. V lost 0 bases to trimming and J lost 13 bases; unmatched junction nucleotides: 12. The CDR3 sequence: CASSYSSPRQGAGQFF. The CDR3 coding sequence is TGTGCCAGCAGTTACTCGAGCCCGAGACAGGGGGCTGGTCAGTTCTTC.

A word on this clonotype: A much larger clone sits a single nucleotide away, making a read error possible. No conserved phenylalanine or tryptophan is present at the end of the CDR3, so a read error is the likely explanation. V usage is TRBV7-2 and J usage is TRBJ2-5; the D gene is possibly TRBD1 (6 bases). The V and J ends lost 0 bases and 5 bases respectively, with 16 bases between them. The CDR3 has 16 amino acids. Germline V gives CDR1 SGHTA, CDR2 FQGNSA. The CDR3 protein is CASSLASSGTRETQYS. DNA for the CDR3: TGTGCCAGCAGCTTAGCTAGCTCCGGGACACGGGAGACCCAGTACTCC.

The chain recombines TRBV29-1 with TRBJ2-3; TRBD1 matches at 11 bases. Germline values: CDR1 SQVTM, CDR2 ANQGSEA. V lost 4 bases, J lost 5 bases, and 8 bases stayed unmatched. The CDR3 has 15 residues. The CDR3 loop is CSVALDRGHQDTQYF. Here the CDR3 DNA reads TGCAGCGTTGCACTGGACAGGGGGCATCAAGATACGCAGTATTTT.

This clonotype was observed at least ten times. The chain carries TRBV7-3 and TRBJ2-2; D perhaps matches TRBD2 (6 bases). The CDR3 consists of 15 residues. V was shortened by 1 base and J by 6 bases, with 12 bases between the two germline ends. Germline V lookup: CDR1 SGHTA, CDR2 FQGTGA. CDR3 DNA sequence: TGTGCCAGCAGCTTAAGTACTAGCCGGGCCGGGGAGCTGTTTTTT. Protein product: CASSLSTSRAGELFF.

This clonotype was observed at least ten times. The gene calls are TRBV10-3 and TRBJ2-7; 8 nucleotides line up with TRBD2. The CDR3 sequence is 18 residues long. CDR1 and CDR2 from the germline V gene are ENHRY and SYGVKD. Trimming took 2 bases from V and 5 from J; bases not matched to a gene: 17. As DNA, the CDR3 is TGTGCCATCAGTGAGCCTAGGTTGGGTGGACGGGAGGGCCACGAGCAGTACTTC. This encodes CAISEPRLGGREGHEQYF.

This clonotype was counted many times. The rearrangement joins TRBV28 to TRBJ1-5; possible D gene TRBD1, 5 bases. Germline V gene sequence: CDR1 MDHEN, CDR2 SYDVKM. CDR3 size: 16 residues. Between the trimmed V and J ends, which lost 2 bases and 1 base, there was a span of 12 bases. The CDR3 spells CASSLIRQTSNQPQHF. In nucleotides, the CDR3 is TGTGCCAGCAGTTTAATCCGACAGACAAGCAATCAGCCCCAGCATTTT.

This clonotype was detected ten times or more. The rearrangement joins TRBV7-9 to TRBJ1-4; D is possibly TRBD1 (6 bases). This CDR3 comprises 13 residues. Trimming removed 5 bases at V and 8 bases at J, with 12 bases between. The germline CDR1 and CDR2 sequences are SEHNR and FQNEAQ (reference sequence). The CDR3 bases are TGTGCCAGCAGCGGGGGAGGACAGGAAAAACTGTTTTTT. It yields the protein CASSGGGQEKLFF.

The V and J genes are TRBV11-2 and TRBJ1-1; 11 bases align to TRBD1. This CDR3 region has 14 residues. The ends lost 4 bases at V and 5 bases at J; junction bases unmatched: 3. The germline V gene encodes CDR1 SGHAT and CDR2 FQNNGV. The CDR3 DNA reads as TGTGCCAGCAGCTCCCGGGACAGGGGGACTGAAGCTTTCTTT. Its protein is CASSSRDRGTEAFF.

This clonotype was found many times. The chain recombines TRBV7-2 with TRBJ2-1, with 7 bases fitting TRBD2. The CDR3 spans 15 residues. Trimming took 3 bases from V and 7 from J; bases not matched to a gene: 9. Germline V CDR1 and CDR2: SGHTA, FQGNSA. CDR3 sequence (DNA): TGTGCCAGCAGCTTGACCGGGAGCGGGAATAATGAGCAGTTCTTC. This translates into CASSLTGSGNNEQFF.

The sample holds a few counts of this clonotype. The V and J genes are TRBV12-3 or TRBV12-4 and TRBJ2-1; no definite D call. CDR3 length: 12 residues. V gave up 6 bases and J gave up 12 bases, with 15 bases separating them. The CDR3 is CASSSLRPGQFF. The CDR3 nucleotides are TGTGCCAGCAGCTCTCTGAGGCCGGGGCAGTTCTTC.

CDR3 in amino acids: CATRARSRGEAFF. In DNA form, the CDR3 reads TGTGCCACCAGAGCTCGATCCAGGGGGGAAGCTTTCTTT. V and J are TRBV24-1 and TRBJ1-1; TRBD1 matches at 7 bases. The CDR3 is made up of 13 amino acids. Germline V gives CDR1 KGHDR, CDR2 SFDVKD. The trim removed 7 bases at V and 8 bases at J, leaving 9 bases unmatched.

This chain joins TRBV29-1 and TRBJ2-1; 13 bases agree with TRBD2. CDR1 and CDR2 from the germline V gene are SQVTM and ANQGSEA. V lost 7 bases, J lost 6 bases, and 6 bases stayed unmatched. The CDR3 is 14 amino acids. The CDR3 here is CSARLAGGGNEQFF. Written as DNA, the CDR3 is TGCAGCGCACGACTAGCGGGGGGTGGCAATGAGCAGTTCTTC.

This chain connects TRBV14 to TRBJ2-3, with 10 bases lining up with TRBD2. V trimming: 4 bases; J trimming: 4 bases; junction bases outside the gene matches: 17. This CDR3 is built from 19 residues. The germline CDR1 and CDR2 sequences are SGHDN and FVKESK. CDR3 protein: CASSPFLGLAEAISDTQYF. The CDR3, as DNA: TGTGCCAGCAGCCCTTTCCTTGGACTAGCGGAAGCGATTTCAGATACGCAGTATTTT.